The clone carrying this T cell receptor beta chain was seen ten or more times. The antigen is not known. cDNA molecules, individually, were tagged with unique molecular identifiers. MiXCR, applied by TCRdb to the 5' RACE reads, yields one record per CDR3 protein. The table includes about 83,000 distinct CDR3 sequences, about 12% detected once. The sample is drawn from a study of early T cells in non-severe SARS-CoV-2 infection. Whole-study findings and limits: VDJdb matches were skewed toward anti-spike CD8 T cell responses.

The source material was whole blood. This receptor was obtained from an adult who was a healthcare worker with PCR-confirmed SARS-CoV-2 infection or an uninfected control (not recorded which).

Here the CDR3 reads CASSQSQGSNQPQHF. The DNA of the CDR3 is TGTGCCAGCAGCCAAAGTCAGGGTAGCAATCAGCCCCAGCATTTT. The chain combines TRBV4-2 with TRBJ1-5; D is possibly TRBD1 (5 bases). CDR1 and CDR2 from the germline V gene are LGHNA and YNFKEQ. The CDR3 runs 15 residues. V lost 2 bases, J lost 0 bases, and 8 bases lay in between.